This record covers a single T cell receptor (beta chain). Its antigen is unknown. This specimen comes from a study of breast tumors, draining lymph nodes, adjacent tissues. General study results and limits: Data fit most tumor T cells coming from lymph node, expanding in tumor. Tumor and nontumor repertoires were significantly more similar in luminal-like than in basal-like breast cancer.

A single record per CDR3 protein comes from TCRdb applying MiXCR to the multiplex PCR reads. The sample shows 150,000 to 200,000 distinct CDR3 sequences, approximately 30% of them seen only once. Breast cancer patients provided tissue from their axillary draining lymph nodes. This CDR3 has 16 amino acids. Germline V gene lookup returns CDR1 WSHSY and CDR2 SAAADI. Trimming pared 4 bases from V and 2 bases from J, leaving 18 bases between. Sequenced sample: axillary lymph node tissue. This chain uses TRBV10-2 with TRBJ2-7, with a tentative D call TRBD1 (6 bases). This clonotype was obtained from a female donor with breast cancer. Some clones in this sample may be carry-over from other donors' samples. CDR3 nucleotides: TGCGCCAGCAGTGTAAGAGTCCCGGACAGTACCTACGAGCAGTACTTC. This encodes CASSVRVPDSTYEQYF.